These 6 T cell receptor beta chains were all obtained from the same sample, sequenced in a study of cytomegalovirus exposure and HLA in healthy donors. The PCR had 60 Vbeta and 13 Jbeta primers. Produced via immunoSEQ multiplex PCR; TCRdb's table is partial and in-frame only. There are some 76,000 clones in the sample, with 2% to 2.5% held by the top ten. Input material: PBMCs. These receptors were collected from a female donor in good health and CMV-seropositive.

The rearrangement uses TRBV4-3 and TRBJ1-4; D unclear. Germline loops: CDR1 LGHNA, CDR2 YSLEER. The germline V and J ends were trimmed by 4 bases and 0 bases, with 12 bases remaining between them. The CDR3 runs to 16 residues. The CDR3 region is CASSPQGGSTNEKLFF. The CDR3 coding sequence is TGCGCCAGCAGCCCACAAGGAGGGTCAACTAATGAAAAACTGTTTTTT.

The rearrangement links TRBV5-6 to TRBJ2-7; 8 positions agree with TRBD1. With 1 base clipped from V and 5 bases from J, the junction kept 8 bases outside the gene matches. CDR1 and CDR2 (germline): SGHDT, YYEEEE. The CDR3 contains 15 residues. As DNA, the CDR3 is TGTGCCAGCAGCTTGTATGACAGGGGTTGGGACGAGCAGTACTTC. It codes for CASSLYDRGWDEQYF.

The chain combines TRBV6-5 with TRBJ1-1; 9 bases line up with TRBD1. This CDR3 has 15 amino acids. J was trimmed by 3 bases and V by 2 bases; bases with no gene match: 4. In germline, CDR1 is MNHEY, CDR2 SVGAGI. The CDR3: CASSYGDRGYTEAFF. The CDR3 DNA follows: TGTGCCAGCAGTTACGGTGACAGGGGGTACACTGAAGCTTTCTTT.

The V gene is TRBV4-3, the J gene TRBJ2-7; no definite D call. The CDR3 consists of 15 residues. The germline gives CDR1 LGHNA, CDR2 YSLEER. The V and J ends lost 3 bases and 4 bases respectively, with 16 bases between them. CDR3 nucleotides: TGCGCCAGCAGCCAGTCTAGAAACCAACCATACGAGCAGTACTTC. Protein: CASSQSRNQPYEQYF.

V is TRBV6-5 and J is TRBJ2-7, with 11 bases fitting TRBD1. CDR1 MNHEY and CDR2 SVGAGI come from the germline V gene. The CDR3 covers 14 residues. Trimming cost V 6 bases and J 4 bases; bases outside gene matches: 5. The CDR3 loop reads CASSRGTGGYEQYF. In nucleotides, the CDR3 is TGTGCCAGCAGCAGAGGGACAGGGGGGTACGAGCAGTACTTC.

The gene calls are TRBV12-5 and TRBJ2-5, with D possibly TRBD1 on 5 matching bases. With the DNA end fitting TRBJ2-7 better, the J assignment may be wrong. CDR3 length: 13 amino acids. The germline gives CDR1 LGHNT, CDR2 FRNRAP. The CDR3 sequence: CASTGLTSYEQYF. The CDR3 DNA follows: TGTGCTAGTACAGGCCTAACCTCCTACGAGCAGTACTTC.